The present T cell receptor beta chain was sequenced within a study of blood T cell repertoires in COVID-19. About the research overall: The United States, Italy and Spain were the sources of the acute and convalescent COVID-19 samples.

Trimming stripped 5 bases from V and 5 bases from J, with 9 bases between. Germline assignment: CDR1 MNHEY and CDR2 SVGAGI. CDR3 size: 13 residues. Recruitment covered 20 to 25 US areas and drew participants whose ages spanned roughly 18 to 100 years. The table came from immunoSEQ multiplex PCR; TCRdb's copy has only in-frame clones and leaves some out. The sample carries 380,000 or so clones, approximately 88% recorded once. This sequence originates from a woman aged 40 to 50 with acute COVID-19. This chain joins TRBV6-5 and TRBJ2-2; weak D call: TRBD1 (6 bases). The specimen sequenced was PBMCs or T cells enriched from blood (not recorded which). CDR3 protein: CASSTDRTGELFF. DNA for the CDR3: TGTGCCAGCAGTACGGACAGAACCGGGGAGCTGTTTTTT.